These T cell receptor beta chains were read from a single sample in a study of beta chain features in type 1 diabetes. The table came from immunoSEQ multiplex PCR; TCRdb's copy has only in-frame clones and leaves some out. The top ten clones hold approximately 0.022% of a sample with about 700,000 clones, under 15% of them seen once. Sequences were obtained from naive CD4+ T cells from blood. These receptors were obtained from a young man with type 1 diabetes. Each CDR3 is given with its conserved first and last residue. A D gene is named only where the DNA matches it firmly. The size entry is marked missing in some rows and otherwise reads once, few, many or a size class.

few	TRBV10-3	TRBD2	TRBJ2-3	CAIRAGASTDTQYF	TGTGCCATTCGAGCGGGGGCCTCCACAGATACGCAGTATTTT
few	TRBV13	TRBD1	TRBJ1-2	CASSHRRTGGYGYTF	TGTGCCAGCAGCCACCGCCGCACAGGGGGGTACGGCTACACCTTC
NA	TRBV14	NA	TRBJ1-2	CASSQDGSHRSNYGYTF	TGTGCCAGCAGCCAAGACGGCAGCCATCGTTCTAACTATGGCTACACCTTC
few	TRBV7-8	TRBD1	TRBJ2-5	CASRPGQGSGQETQYF	TGTGCCAGCAGACCGGGACAGGGGAGTGGGCAAGAGACCCAGTACTTC
NA	TRBV2	NA	TRBJ1-5	CASSGQAFNQPQHF	TGTGCCAGCAGTGGACAGGCCTTCAATCAGCCCCAGCATTTT
few	TRBV6-5	NA	TRBJ1-1	CASTRTVNTEAFF	TGTGCCAGCACCCGGACGGTGAACACTGAAGCTTTCTTT
few	TRBV12-5	NA	TRBJ2-3	CASGPNTDTQYF	TGTGCTAGTGGCCCAAACACAGATACGCAGTATTTT
once	TRBV5-4	NA	TRBJ1-6	CASSPPGEGLNSPLHF	TGTGCCAGCAGCCCCCCGGGGGAGGGTCTTAATTCACCCCTCCACTTT
few	TRBV29-1	TRBD2	TRBJ2-1	CSVPSWGRGGDNEQFF	TGCAGCGTGCCCTCCTGGGGGAGGGGAGGGGACAATGAGCAGTTCTTC
few	TRBV4-1	TRBD1	TRBJ1-1	CASSQDDRVVNTEAFF	TGCGCCAGCAGCCAAGACGACAGGGTAGTGAACACTGAAGCTTTCTTT
few	TRBV9	TRBD1	TRBJ1-1	CASSPQGQLNTEAFF	TGTGCCAGCAGCCCTCAGGGACAGCTGAACACTGAAGCTTTCTTT
NA	TRBV5-4	NA	TRBJ2-1	CASSLEEASYNEQFF	TGTGCCAGCAGCTTGGAGGAAGCCTCCTACAATGAGCAGTTCTTC
few	TRBV5-4	NA	TRBJ2-5	CASSSWPPEGTQYF	TGTGCCAGCAGCTCTTGGCCCCCCGAGGGGACCCAGTACTTC
few	TRBV5-6	NA	TRBJ2-3	CASSFDRQSAPDTQYF	TGTGCCAGCAGCTTTGACAGGCAGAGCGCACCAGATACGCAGTATTTT
few	TRBV7-2	NA	TRBJ2-3	CASSSSQITTQYF	TGTGCCAGCAGCTCCTCGCAGATCACTACGCAGTATTTT
NA	TRBV7-9	NA	TRBJ1-5	CASSPVGGIDQPQHF	TGTGCCAGCAGCCCAGTTGGGGGCATCGATCAGCCCCAGCATTTT
few	TRBV28	NA	TRBJ2-7	CASSPAGGIVNEQYF	TGTGCCAGCAGCCCCGCCGGAGGGATTGTGAACGAGCAGTACTTC
few	TRBV6-5	NA	TRBJ1-1	CASRTGENTEAFF	TGTGCCAGCAGGACGGGGGAGAACACTGAAGCTTTCTTT
few	TRBV5-6	NA	TRBJ2-1	CASSQGNEQFF	TGTGCCAGCAGCCAGGGGAATGAGCAGTTCTTC
few	TRBV30	NA	TRBJ2-5	CAWSKRGVRLQETQYF	TGTGCCTGGAGCAAGAGGGGAGTCCGACTCCAAGAGACCCAGTACTTC
NA	TRBV10-3	NA	TRBJ1-2	CAISRQVNYGYTF	TGTGCCATCAGCCGACAGGTTAACTATGGCTACACCTTC
few	TRBV7-8	NA	TRBJ2-2	CASSLGTAGELFF	TGTGCCAGCAGCTTAGGGACAGCCGGGGAGCTGTTTTTT
NA	TRBV27	NA	TRBJ2-1	CASTQRPPVSGDYNEQFF	TGTGCCAGCACCCAAAGACCCCCGGTGTCAGGGGACTACAATGAGCAGTTCTTC
few	TRBV29-1	TRBD1	TRBJ1-1	CSVKQGAWDTEAFF	TGCAGCGTCAAACAGGGGGCTTGGGACACTGAAGCTTTCTTT
NA	TRBV11-2	NA	TRBJ2-1	CASSSSGLDEQFF	TGTGCCAGCAGTTCCTCGGGACTCGATGAGCAGTTCTTC
few	TRBV27	NA	TRBJ2-5	CASSFSSLGGRETQYF	TGTGCCAGCAGTTTCTCTTCTCTCGGAGGGCGGGAGACCCAGTACTTC
NA	TRBV19	TRBD1	TRBJ2-2	CASSDPGGPHTGELFF	TGTGCCAGTAGTGACCCAGGGGGTCCGCACACCGGGGAGCTGTTTTTT
few	TRBV6-1	NA	TRBJ1-6	CASSATDLDRGNSPLHF	TGTGCCAGCAGTGCGACGGATCTAGATAGGGGTAATTCACCCCTCCACTTT
few	TRBV14	NA	TRBJ2-1	CASSQLLGNNEQFF	TGTGCCAGCAGCCAATTGTTGGGGAACAATGAGCAGTTCTTC
NA	TRBV5-6	NA	TRBJ2-5	CASSLSGAETQYF	TGTGCCAGCAGCTTATCAGGAGCAGAGACCCAGTACTTC
few	TRBV28	NA	TRBJ2-7	CASSLQGNAYEQYF	TGTGCCAGCAGTTTACAAGGGAATGCCTACGAGCAGTACTTC